These T cell receptor beta chains were read from a single sample in a study of blood T cell repertoires in COVID-19. The repertoire was sequenced with immunoSEQ multiplex PCR; TCRdb's copy has only in-frame clones and lacks some. The profile covers about 210,000 clones, with 92% appearing a single time and around 1.2% taken by the ten largest. Sequencing was done on a sample of peripheral blood. Receptor source: a man younger than 40 with acute or convalescent COVID-19. The CDR3 runs from the conserved cysteine through the conserved F or W. D genes are given only for firm matches. Only some rows state a clone size, as once, few, many or a class for expanded clones.

d_call | j_call | v_call | clone_size | cdr3_nt | cdr3_aa
TRBD1 | TRBJ1-2 | TRBV11-2 | NA | TGTGCCAGCAGCATGGGGACAGGCTCAGCTAACTATGGCTACACCTTC | CASSMGTGSANYGYTF
TRBD2 | TRBJ2-1 | TRBV19 | NA | TGTGCCAGTACCGATGGACTAGCGGGTTACAATGAGCAGTTCTTC | CASTDGLAGYNEQFF
NA | TRBJ2-7 | TRBV10-3 | NA | TGTGCCATCAGTGGAAACAGGTTCTCCTACGAGCAGTACTTC | CAISGNRFSYEQYF
TRBD2 | TRBJ2-7 | TRBV5-1 | NA | TGCGCCAGCACCCTAGCGGGAGGGCCCTACGAGCAGTACTTC | CASTLAGGPYEQYF
TRBD1 | TRBJ1-4 | TRBV14 | NA | TGTGCCAGCAGCCGAGACAGGGGGTGGGAAAAACTGTTTTTT | CASSRDRGWEKLFF
NA | TRBJ2-5 | TRBV29-1 | NA | TGCAGCGGGGTCCGACAGGAATTAGAGACCCAGTACTTC | CSGVRQELETQYF
NA | TRBJ1-5 | TRBV5-5 | NA | TGTGCCAGCAGCCTGGGGGCCAAGGGAGGGCAGCCCCAGCATTTT | CASSLGAKGGQPQHF
NA | TRBJ1-1 | TRBV3-1/TRBV3-2 | NA | TGTGCCAGCAGCCAAGTCCCGGGACAAGGATCCAGGTCTGAAGCTTTCTTT | CASSQVPGQGSRSEAFF
TRBD2 | TRBJ2-7 | TRBV2 | NA | TGTGCCACCGGGGGGTTGGGCGAGCAGTACTTC | CATGGLGEQYF
NA | TRBJ2-7 | TRBV2 | NA | TGTGCCAGCACCCTCGGACGGGACTACGAGCAGTACTTC | CASTLGRDYEQYF
TRBD2 | TRBJ2-3 | TRBV6-5 | NA | TGTGCCAGCGGGCGTACTTGGGAGGGTAGTAGTACGCAGTATTTT | CASGRTWEGSSTQYF
NA | TRBJ2-2 | TRBV18 | NA | TGTGCCAGCTCACCTAGACCCACCGGGAACAGGGACACCGGGGAGCTGTTTTTT | CASSPRPTGNRDTGELFF
NA | TRBJ1-2 | TRBV9 | NA | TGTGCCAGCAGCGTTACCGGGACACCCAACGGGGATGGCGGCTACACCTTC | CASSVTGTPNGDGGYTF
TRBD1 | TRBJ1-1 | TRBV30 | once | TGTGCCTGGAGTCGACAGGGGGCCACTGAAGCTTTCTTT | CAWSRQGATEAFF
TRBD1 | TRBJ2-3 | TRBV5-1 | NA | TGCGCCAGCAGCAAACGGGACAGGAGCACAGATACGCAGTATTTT | CASSKRDRSTDTQYF
TRBD2 | TRBJ2-7 | TRBV7-9 | NA | TGTGCCAGCAGCGGACTAGCGGGCCCTCTGAGGTCCTACGAGCAGTACTTC | CASSGLAGPLRSYEQYF
NA | TRBJ2-2 | TRBV5-1 | NA | TGCGCCAGCCGGGACTCCCCCAACACCGGGGAGCTGTTTTTT | CASRDSPNTGELFF
NA | TRBJ1-1 | TRBV6-5 | few | TGTGCCAGCAGTTACAACAGGGCCTTAGAAGCTTTCTTT | CASSYNRALEAFF
NA | TRBJ2-1 | TRBV2 | once | TGTGCCAGCACCTACTCGGAGGCGCAGTTCTTC | CASTYSEAQFF
TRBD1 | TRBJ2-1 | TRBV19 | NA | TGTGCCAGTAGTCCTCACGGGACAGGGGTAGTGAATGAGCAGTTCTTC | CASSPHGTGVVNEQFF
NA | TRBJ1-1 | TRBV27 | NA | TGTGCCAGCAGTTTATACTGGGGAGACACTGAAGCTTTCTTT | CASSLYWGDTEAFF
NA | TRBJ2-2 | TRBV18 | NA | TGTGCCAGCTCACCAAACGGGGACGGGGAGCTGTTTTTT | CASSPNGDGELFF
NA | TRBJ2-1 | TRBV7-3 | NA | TGTGCCAGCAGCTCAACAACCCCTTCGGGGCAGTTCTTC | CASSSTTPSGQFF